This T cell receptor beta chain was captured in a study of breast tumors, draining lymph nodes, adjacent tissues. For this clonotype: Its matching antigen is unknown.

MiXCR was run by TCRdb on the multiplex PCR reads, yielding one entry per CDR3 protein. The sample contains over 60,000 distinct CDR3 sequences, around 52% of which appear only once. Study conclusions and caveats: Luminal-like breast cancer showed significantly greater tumor-nontumor repertoire similarity than basal-like breast cancer did. Most tumor T cells seemingly derive from lymph node, then expand in tumor. Tumor T cell lymph node origin was a supported hypothesis, not proven. Tumor TCR diversity was below lymph nodes but above nontumor tissue.

Germline-derived CDR1 and CDR2 are SGHDT and YYEEEE. J gave up 5 bases and V 4 bases, and 9 bases lay outside the gene matches. CDR3 size: 16 residues. Sequencing input: breast tumor tissue. The V call is TRBV5-6, the J call TRBJ2-3, with 11 bases fitting TRBD2. The clonotype comes from a female donor with breast cancer. Some clones in this sample may be carry-over from other donors' samples. The CDR3 coding sequence is TGTGCCAGCAGCGGACCTAGCGGGGGGCCTAGAGATACGCAGTATTTT. It specifies CASSGPSGGPRDTQYF.